The sample holds many counts of the clone carrying this TCR beta chain. This record comes from a study of T cells in Graves' hyperthyroidism and ophthalmopathy. Regions amplified from RNA transcripts were the TCR beta CDR3 regions. The study used the HTBI primer set for a first-round RT-PCR of the TCR CDR3. TCRdb reprocessed the multiplex PCR reads with MiXCR, giving one entry per CDR3 protein. The repertoire holds 550,000 to 600,000 distinct CDR3 sequences, with 15% to 20% as singletons. The CDR3 is 14 amino acids. The V gene's germline CDR1 is SGHVS and CDR2 FQNEAQ. Trimming stripped 5 bases from V and 7 bases from J, with 15 bases between.

The V gene is TRBV7-8, the J gene TRBJ1-5; the D gene is possibly TRBD1 (6 bases). The sequenced material came from blood. The receptor was isolated from a young woman with Graves' hyperthyroidism. CDR3 coding DNA: TGTGCCAGCAGCCCGACCGCTGGGGGCCAGCCCCAGCATTTT. Translation gives CASSPTAGGQPQHF.